Listed below are T cell receptor beta chains from one sample, sequenced in a study of T-cell memory formation after mild COVID-19. TCRdb independently ran MiXCR on the 5' RACE reads; one entry per CDR3 protein. The table lists about 88,000 distinct CDR3 sequences, roughly 25% of them singletons. The sample was PBMCs or a T cell subset sorted from them (not recorded which). These receptors were obtained from a man between 18 and 29 years old who had mild COVID-19 (a few samples of this study predate the infection). Cell type and time point are not known. Each CDR3 is given with its conserved first and last residue. A D gene is named only where the DNA matches it firmly. Only some rows state a clone size, as once, few, many or a class for expanded clones.

V gene	J gene	D gene	clone size	CDR3 DNA	CDR3 protein
TRBV19	TRBJ2-2	NA	NA	TGTGCCAGTAGTATAGGGATAGTCGGGGAGCTGTTTTTT	CASSIGIVGELFF
TRBV12-3/TRBV12-4	TRBJ2-1	TRBD2	NA	TGTGCCAGCAGTCTGGAGCGGGGGGCAGGGAAAAATGAGCAGTTCTTC	CASSLERGAGKNEQFF
TRBV6-2/TRBV6-3	TRBJ2-7	TRBD1	NA	TGTGCCAGCAGTTACTCGACAGGGATTGGCTCCTACGAGCAGTACTTC	CASSYSTGIGSYEQYF
TRBV27	TRBJ2-3	NA	NA	TGTGCCAGCAGCCTCATCCCGCGGGATACGCAGTATTTT	CASSLIPRDTQYF
TRBV19	TRBJ1-5	TRBD1	NA	TGTGCCAGTAGCGAGGTCCCGGGACAGGGGTTTAGGCCCGTGAATACGGCCCAGCATTTT	CASSEVPGQGFRPVNTAQHF
TRBV3-1	TRBJ2-5	TRBD2	few	TGTGCCAGCGGAGGACTAGCTGGAAAAGAGACCCAGTACTTC	CASGGLAGKETQYF
TRBV9	TRBJ2-3	NA	NA	TGTGCCAGCAGCCCGGGCCCCGGGGGTACGCAGTATTTT	CASSPGPGGTQYF
TRBV27	TRBJ2-7	TRBD1	NA	TGTGCCAGCCGAAACTCTCGGACAGGGGGCTACGAGCAGTACTTC	CASRNSRTGGYEQYF
TRBV12-3/TRBV12-4	TRBJ1-1	TRBD1	NA	TGTGCCAGCGGAGACAGGGGCACTGAAGCTTTCTTT	CASGDRGTEAFF
TRBV4-3	TRBJ2-7	TRBD2	few	TGCGCCAGCAGTCTCGACCCTTGGCGGGGGGCCAACGAGCAGTACTTC	CASSLDPWRGANEQYF
TRBV25-1	TRBJ2-5	TRBD1	few	TGTGCCAGCAGTCGTCGACAGGGGGAGACCCAGTACTTC	CASSRRQGETQYF
TRBV20-1	TRBJ2-1	TRBD1	few	TGCAGTGCTCGAAGAGGGGGGACAGGGCCATACAATGAGCAGTTCTTC	CSARRGGTGPYNEQFF
TRBV5-1	TRBJ2-1	NA	NA	TGCGCCAGCAGCTTGGGTTCTAGCTCCAATGAGCAGTTCTTC	CASSLGSSSNEQFF
TRBV7-9	TRBJ2-3	NA	NA	TGTGCCAGCGCCGGACCTACAGATACGCAGTATTTT	CASAGPTDTQYF
TRBV7-9	TRBJ1-1	NA	NA	TGTGCCAGCAGCTCAATTCGGGCACGAACGAACACTGAACCTTTCTTT	CASSSIRARTNTEPFF
TRBV6-4	TRBJ2-2	TRBD1	many	TGTGCCAGCAGTGATGGGACAGACACCGGGGAGCTGTTTTTT	CASSDGTDTGELFF
TRBV7-9	TRBJ1-2	NA	NA	TGTGCCAGCAGATCCTCCGGACAGTTAGGCTACACCTTC	CASRSSGQLGYTF
TRBV23-1	TRBJ2-3	NA	few	TGCGCCAGCACTAACTCTAGAATCCGAGATACGCAGTATTTT	CASTNSRIRDTQYF
TRBV7-6	TRBJ2-5	TRBD1	few	TGTGCCAGCAGCTCTGGACAGGGGCGGTACCAAGAGACCCAGTACTTC	CASSSGQGRYQETQYF
TRBV5-1	TRBJ2-7	NA	NA	TGCGCCAGCAGCTTGCGCCCCGGGGACATCGTAAACGAGCAGTACTTC	CASSLRPGDIVNEQYF
TRBV7-9	TRBJ2-1	NA	few	TGTGCCAGCATCCCCCCCACTAGTCTGGGGAAGCATGAGCAGTTCTTC	CASIPPTSLGKHEQFF
TRBV4-1	TRBJ2-7	NA	NA	TGCGCCAGCAGCTCGGCACCTTTATACGAGCAGTACTTC	CASSSAPLYEQYF
TRBV5-6	TRBJ1-2	TRBD1	NA	TGTGCCAGCAGCCTCGGGACAGGGGGGCCCACCTTC	CASSLGTGGPTF
TRBV6-5	TRBJ1-2	NA	few	TGTGCCAGCAGTTACTCTCGGGAAACTAACTATGGCTACACCTTC	CASSYSRETNYGYTF
TRBV6-5	TRBJ2-2	NA	NA	TGTGCCAGCAGTAGTGGGTATACCGGGGAGCTGTTTTTT	CASSSGYTGELFF
TRBV20-1	TRBJ2-1	TRBD2	NA	TGCAGTGCTAGAGATCCGGCACTAGCGGGGTCCGGCTCCTACAATGAGCAGTTCTTC	CSARDPALAGSGSYNEQFF
TRBV4-2	TRBJ2-1	TRBD2	few	TGTGCCAGCAGCCGGGGACTAGCGGGGCGGTACGAGCAGTTCTTC	CASSRGLAGRYEQFF
TRBV5-1	TRBJ2-3	NA	NA	TGCGCCAGCAGGTCTTTTGTCAAGAACACAGATACGCAGTATTTT	CASRSFVKNTDTQYF
TRBV6-5	TRBJ1-1	NA	NA	TGTGCCAGCAGTTACTCGGGTTCGCCGAACACTGAAGCTTTCTTT	CASSYSGSPNTEAFF
TRBV7-9	TRBJ1-3	NA	NA	TGTGCCAGCAGCCTCCCTCTGGAAAACACCATATATTTT	CASSLPLENTIYF
TRBV25-1	TRBJ2-1	NA	few	TGTGCCAGCAGTGATGGGTGGGCGAATGAGCAGTTCTTC	CASSDGWANEQFF
TRBV2	TRBJ2-4	NA	NA	TGTGCCAGCAGCACCTCCGGGACGGAAAACATTCAGTACTTC	CASSTSGTENIQYF
TRBV14	TRBJ1-4	NA	NA	TGTGCCAGCAGCCTACGGGACGCATGGAATGAAAAACTGTTTTTT	CASSLRDAWNEKLFF
TRBV4-1	TRBJ1-3	NA	NA	TGCGCCAGCAGCCAAGACGGAAACACCATATATTTT	CASSQDGNTIYF
TRBV4-3	TRBJ2-5	NA	NA	TGCGCCAGCAGCCAAGGGAGAGGGGTGGATACCCAGTACTTC	CASSQGRGVDTQYF
TRBV4-1	TRBJ2-3	NA	few	TGCGCCAGCAGCCCCGGACGAGGAGATACGCAGTATTTT	CASSPGRGDTQYF
TRBV3-1	TRBJ1-3	NA	NA	TGTGCCAGCAGCCGCCGAGCGATGGCAGAAACTGGAAACACCATATATTTT	CASSRRAMAETGNTIYF
TRBV9	TRBJ2-2	TRBD1	few	TGTGCCAGCAGCGCCCCGACAGGGGACACCGGGGAGCTGTTTTTT	CASSAPTGDTGELFF
TRBV6-5	TRBJ1-5	TRBD1	NA	TGTGCCAGCAGCCCGACAGGGGCCTTATATCAGCCCCAGCATTTT	CASSPTGALYQPQHF
TRBV7-2	TRBJ2-7	TRBD2	few	TGTGCCAGCAGCAAAACTAGCGGGGGCCACGAGCAGTACTTC	CASSKTSGGHEQYF
TRBV20-1	TRBJ1-2	NA	NA	TGCAGTGCCATTCCGGGGGTTGATGGCTACACCTTC	CSAIPGVDGYTF
TRBV11-2	TRBJ2-2	NA	NA	TGTGCCAGCAAAGGAACCGAATTGGAGCTGTTTTTT	CASKGTELELFF
TRBV7-9	TRBJ2-6	NA	few	TGTGCCAGCAGCTTAGTTAGACTGTCCGGGGCCAACGTCCTGACTTTC	CASSLVRLSGANVLTF
TRBV7-8	TRBJ2-1	TRBD2	many	TGTGCCAGCAGCTTAACTAGCGGACGGTACAATGAGCAGTTCTTC	CASSLTSGRYNEQFF
TRBV29-1	TRBJ2-5	TRBD2	few	TGCAGCGTTGTGGAGCGGGGAGGCGGAGAGACCCAGTACTTC	CSVVERGGGETQYF
TRBV6-2/TRBV6-3	TRBJ2-3	NA	NA	TGTGCCAGCAGTCCCCTAACAGGGCGAAGTTGGGAAGATACGCAGTATTTT	CASSPLTGRSWEDTQYF
TRBV4-1	TRBJ2-6	NA	NA	TGCGCCAGCAGCCAAGAACCCCCCGATAGCGCTGGGGCCAACGTCCTGACTTTC	CASSQEPPDSAGANVLTF
TRBV4-3	TRBJ2-5	TRBD1	NA	TGCGCCAGCAGCCAGTGGACAGGGGGCGTAGAGACCCAGTACTTC	CASSQWTGGVETQYF
TRBV4-3	TRBJ2-7	NA	NA	TGCGCCAGCAGCCAGGCACCCCCCGGGGAATCCTACGAGCAGTACTTC	CASSQAPPGESYEQYF
TRBV7-9	TRBJ1-5	NA	NA	TGTGCCAGCAGCTCGGGCAATCAGCCCCAGCATTTT	CASSSGNQPQHF
TRBV6-2/TRBV6-3	TRBJ1-5	NA	NA	TGTGCCAGCAGTTACTTAGGGGATCAGCCCCAGCATTTT	CASSYLGDQPQHF
TRBV7-9	TRBJ1-5	NA	medium-sized	TGTGCCAGCAGCCGTTACGAGGGCGGTTATAGCAATCAGCCCCAGCATTTT	CASSRYEGGYSNQPQHF
TRBV5-8	TRBJ2-2	TRBD1	few	TGTGCCAGCAGTTCTGGGGACAGGGGCGCCGGGGAGCTGTTTTTT	CASSSGDRGAGELFF
TRBV19	TRBJ1-3	NA	NA	TGTGCCAGTAGTACGTGGTCCGCAGTCAACTCTGGAAACACCATATATTTT	CASSTWSAVNSGNTIYF
TRBV6-5	TRBJ2-7	NA	NA	TGTGCCAGCAGTTACGGGACGGGGGTAGAAAGACAGTACTTC	CASSYGTGVERQYF
TRBV7-9	TRBJ2-5	NA	few	TGTGCCAGCAGCTTAAGAAGGGCAGTTCAAGAGACCCAGTACTTC	CASSLRRAVQETQYF
TRBV4-3	TRBJ1-1	NA	NA	TGCGCCAGCAGCCCCGAGGCGGTTTACACTGAAGCTTTCTTT	CASSPEAVYTEAFF